One TCR beta chain is described in this entry. This entry belongs to a study of early T cells in non-severe SARS-CoV-2 infection. The CDR3 has 12 residues. V was shortened by 4 bases and J by 6 bases, with 9 bases between the two germline ends. CDR1 is SNHLY, CDR2 FYNNEI, per germline. Unique molecular identifiers tagged individual cDNA molecules. TCRdb analysed the 5' RACE reads with MiXCR anew, one entry per CDR3 protein. The sample records around 71,000 distinct CDR3 sequences, roughly 15% being singletons. The receptor comes from an adult who was a healthcare worker with PCR-confirmed SARS-CoV-2 infection or an uninfected control (not recorded which). V usage is TRBV2 and J usage is TRBJ2-5, with D perhaps given as TRBD1 or TRBD2 (5 bases each). The sample here was whole blood, taken at baseline. The CDR3, as DNA: TGTGCCAGCAGTGCGAGGGGAAAGACCCAGTACTTC. Translating gives CASSARGKTQYF.